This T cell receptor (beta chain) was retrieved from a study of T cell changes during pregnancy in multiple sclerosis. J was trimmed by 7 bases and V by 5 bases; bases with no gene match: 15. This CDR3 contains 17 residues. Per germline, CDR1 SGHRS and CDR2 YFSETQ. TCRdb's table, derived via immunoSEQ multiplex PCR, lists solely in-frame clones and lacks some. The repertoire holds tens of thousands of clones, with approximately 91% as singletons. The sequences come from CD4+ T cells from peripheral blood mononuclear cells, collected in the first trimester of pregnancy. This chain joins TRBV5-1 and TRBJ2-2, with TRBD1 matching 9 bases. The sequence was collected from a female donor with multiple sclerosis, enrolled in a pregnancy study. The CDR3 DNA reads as TGCGCCAGCAGTCCTGAAGCGGGACAGGGAGTGATCGGGGAGCTGTTTTTT. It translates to CASSPEAGQGVIGELFF. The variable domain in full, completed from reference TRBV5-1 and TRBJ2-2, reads KAGVTQTPRYLIKTRGQQVTLSCSPISGHRSVSWYQQTPGQGLQFLFEYFSETQRNKGNFPGRFSGRQFSNSRSEMNVSTLELGDSALYLCASSPEAGQGVIGELFFGEGSRLTVL.